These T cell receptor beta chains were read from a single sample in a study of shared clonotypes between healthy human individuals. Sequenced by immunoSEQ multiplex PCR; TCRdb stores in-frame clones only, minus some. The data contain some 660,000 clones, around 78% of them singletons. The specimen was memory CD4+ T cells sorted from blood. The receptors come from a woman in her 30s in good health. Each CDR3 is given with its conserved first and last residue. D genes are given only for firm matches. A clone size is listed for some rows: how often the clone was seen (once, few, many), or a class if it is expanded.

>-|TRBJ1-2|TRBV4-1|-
CASHQGGGHRGYTF
TGCGCCAGTCATCAAGGAGGGGGGCATCGTGGCTACACCTTC
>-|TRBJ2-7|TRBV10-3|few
CAISESWDPPSEQYF
TGTGCCATCAGTGAGTCTTGGGATCCCCCCTCCGAGCAGTACTTC
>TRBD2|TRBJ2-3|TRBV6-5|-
CASSYTGGSTPDTQYF
TGTGCCAGCAGTTACACTGGCGGGAGCACCCCCGATACGCAGTATTTT
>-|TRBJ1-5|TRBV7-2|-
CASSLAGRRNQPQHF
TGTGCCAGCAGCTTAGCGGGACGAAGAAATCAGCCCCAGCATTTT
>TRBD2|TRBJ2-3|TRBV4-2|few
CASSSRTSGVTDTQYF
TGTGCCAGCAGCTCCCGGACTAGCGGGGTCACAGATACGCAGTATTTT
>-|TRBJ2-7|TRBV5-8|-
CASSFLYEQYF
TGTGCCAGCAGCTTTCTCTACGAGCAGTACTTC
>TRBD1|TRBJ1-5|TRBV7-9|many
CANGTVAYSNQPQHF
TGTGCCAACGGGACAGTTGCTTATAGCAATCAGCCCCAGCATTTT
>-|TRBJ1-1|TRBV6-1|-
CASRTLGTEAFF
TGTGCCAGTCGGACCCTGGGGACTGAAGCTTTCTTT
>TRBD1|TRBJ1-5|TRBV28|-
CASSRGQGVYSNQPQHF
TGTGCCAGCAGTCGGGGACAGGGCGTCTATAGCAATCAGCCCCAGCATTTT
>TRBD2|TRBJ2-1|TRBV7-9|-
CASSLGLAGSLSYNEQFF
TGTGCCAGCAGCCTGGGACTAGCGGGTAGTCTGTCCTACAATGAGCAGTTCTTC
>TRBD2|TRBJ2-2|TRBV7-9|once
CASTRLAGEGELFF
TGTGCCAGCACTAGACTAGCGGGAGAAGGGGAGCTGTTTTTT
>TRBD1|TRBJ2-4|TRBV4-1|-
CASSRTLGGQAKNIQYF
TGCGCCAGCAGCCGGACCCTAGGGGGCCAAGCCAAAAACATTCAGTACTTC
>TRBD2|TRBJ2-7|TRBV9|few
CASSVGDYPSYEQYF
TGTGCCAGCAGCGTAGGGGACTACCCCTCCTACGAGCAGTACTTC
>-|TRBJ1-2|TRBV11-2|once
CASGTATNYGYTF
TGTGCCAGCGGGACGGCGACTAACTATGGCTACACCTTC
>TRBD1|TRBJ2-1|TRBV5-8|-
CASSRTGTGSREQFF
TGTGCCAGCAGTCGAACCGGGACAGGGTCTCGTGAGCAGTTCTTC
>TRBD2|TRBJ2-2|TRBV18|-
CASSPRGLADGELFF
TGTGCCAGCTCACCCCGAGGACTAGCGGACGGGGAGCTGTTTTTT
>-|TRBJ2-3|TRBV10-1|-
CASSPAEGTDTQYF
TGCGCCAGCAGCCCGGCGGAGGGAACAGATACGCAGTATTTT
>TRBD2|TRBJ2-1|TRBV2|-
CASSEAPSGTNEQFF
TGTGCCAGCAGTGAAGCTCCTAGCGGGACTAATGAGCAGTTCTTC
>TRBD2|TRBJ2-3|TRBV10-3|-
CAIGGGRASDTQYF
TGTGCCATCGGGGGCGGGAGGGCCTCAGATACGCAGTATTTT
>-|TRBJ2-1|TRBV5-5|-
CASSLGGVSYNEQFF
TGTGCCAGCAGCTTAGGAGGGGTGAGCTACAATGAGCAGTTCTTC
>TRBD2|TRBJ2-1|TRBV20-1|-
CSASGLATFF
TGCAGTGCTAGCGGACTAGCTACGTTCTTC
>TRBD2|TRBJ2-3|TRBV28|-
CASGLAGTDTQYF
TGTGCCAGCGGGCTAGCGGGCACAGATACGCAGTATTTT
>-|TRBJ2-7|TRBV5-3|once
CARSSSGGRGSYEQYF
TGTGCCAGAAGCAGTTCAGGGGGGCGCGGGTCCTACGAGCAGTACTTC
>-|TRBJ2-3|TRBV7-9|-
CASSPNTDTQYF
TGTGCCAGCAGCCCTAACACAGATACGCAGTATTTT
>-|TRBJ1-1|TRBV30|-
CAWRTTGTANTEAFF
TGTGCCTGGAGAACAACCGGGACTGCGAACACTGAAGCTTTCTTT
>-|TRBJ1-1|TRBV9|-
CASSVTGANTEAFF
TGTGCCAGCAGCGTGACAGGAGCGAACACTGAAGCTTTCTTT
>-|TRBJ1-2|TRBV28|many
CASTPRDYGYTF
TGTGCCAGCACCCCCCGGGACTATGGCTACACCTTC
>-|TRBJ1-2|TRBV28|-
CASSRVPQGNYGYTF
TGTGCCAGCAGTCGTGTCCCCCAGGGTAACTATGGCTACACCTTC
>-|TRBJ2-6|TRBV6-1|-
CASSEGPPSGANVLTF
TGTGCCAGCAGTGAGGGGCCGCCCTCTGGGGCCAACGTCCTGACTTTC
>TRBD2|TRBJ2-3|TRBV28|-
CASSFYSGRGSDTQYF
TGTGCCAGCAGTTTCTATAGCGGGAGAGGGTCGGATACGCAGTATTTT
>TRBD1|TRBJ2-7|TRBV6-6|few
CASSAGTGSYEQYF
TGTGCCAGCAGCGCCGGGACAGGGAGCTACGAGCAGTACTTC
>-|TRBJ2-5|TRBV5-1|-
CASSLAVQSSETQYF
TGCGCCAGCAGCTTGGCCGTCCAGTCCAGTGAGACCCAGTACTTC
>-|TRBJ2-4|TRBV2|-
CASRATKNIQYF
TGTGCCAGCAGGGCCACCAAAAACATTCAGTACTTC
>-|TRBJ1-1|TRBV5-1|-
CASSLPTGSNTEAFF
TGCGCCAGCAGCTTGCCCACGGGGTCAAACACTGAAGCTTTCTTT
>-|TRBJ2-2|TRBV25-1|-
CASSGPGGRVGNTGELFF
TGTGCCAGCAGTGGACCCGGGGGCCGGGTAGGGAACACCGGGGAGCTGTTTTTT
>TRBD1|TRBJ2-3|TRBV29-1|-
CSAEGQGTDTQYF
TGCAGCGCTGAGGGACAGGGAACAGATACGCAGTATTTT
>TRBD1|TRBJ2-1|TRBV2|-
CASRADRSDWFF
TGTGCCAGCAGAGCGGACAGGTCGGATTGGTTCTTC
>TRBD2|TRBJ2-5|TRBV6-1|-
CASSETSGSSQYF
TGTGCCAGCAGTGAAACTAGCGGGAGCTCTCAGTACTTC
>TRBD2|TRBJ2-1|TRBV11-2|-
CASSIQGLAGGYNEQFF
TGTGCCAGCAGCATCCAGGGACTAGCGGGAGGGTACAATGAGCAGTTCTTC
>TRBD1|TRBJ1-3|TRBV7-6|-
CASQDRGWNTIYF
TGTGCCAGTCAGGACAGGGGTTGGAACACCATATATTTT
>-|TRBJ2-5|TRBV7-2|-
CASSFGPNQETQYF
TGTGCCAGCAGCTTCGGACCGAACCAAGAGACCCAGTACTTC